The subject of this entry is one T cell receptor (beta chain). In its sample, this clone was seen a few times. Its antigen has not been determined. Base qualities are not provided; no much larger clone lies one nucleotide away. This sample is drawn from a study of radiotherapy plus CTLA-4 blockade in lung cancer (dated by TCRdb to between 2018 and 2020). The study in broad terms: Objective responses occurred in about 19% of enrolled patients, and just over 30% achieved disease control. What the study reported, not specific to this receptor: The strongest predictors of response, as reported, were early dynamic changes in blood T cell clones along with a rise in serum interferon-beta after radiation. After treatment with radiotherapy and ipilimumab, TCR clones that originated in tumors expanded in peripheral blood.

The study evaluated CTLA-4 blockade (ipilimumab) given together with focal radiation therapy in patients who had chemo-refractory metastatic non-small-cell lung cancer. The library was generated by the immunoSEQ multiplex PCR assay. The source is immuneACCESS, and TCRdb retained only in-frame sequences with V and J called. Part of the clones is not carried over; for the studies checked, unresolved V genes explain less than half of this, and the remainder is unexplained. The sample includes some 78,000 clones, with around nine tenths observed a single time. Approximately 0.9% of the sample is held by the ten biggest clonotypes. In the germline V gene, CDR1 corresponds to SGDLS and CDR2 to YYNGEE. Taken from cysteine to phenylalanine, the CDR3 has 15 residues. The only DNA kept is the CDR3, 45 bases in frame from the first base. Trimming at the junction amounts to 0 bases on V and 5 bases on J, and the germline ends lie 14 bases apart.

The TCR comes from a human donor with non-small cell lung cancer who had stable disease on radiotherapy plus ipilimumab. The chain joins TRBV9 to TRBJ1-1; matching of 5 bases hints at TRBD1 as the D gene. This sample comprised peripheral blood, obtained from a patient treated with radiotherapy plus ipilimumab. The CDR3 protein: CASSVGVVGGTEAFF. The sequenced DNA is TGTGCCAGCAGCGTAGGAGTCGTGGGGGGAACTGAAGCTTTCTTT.